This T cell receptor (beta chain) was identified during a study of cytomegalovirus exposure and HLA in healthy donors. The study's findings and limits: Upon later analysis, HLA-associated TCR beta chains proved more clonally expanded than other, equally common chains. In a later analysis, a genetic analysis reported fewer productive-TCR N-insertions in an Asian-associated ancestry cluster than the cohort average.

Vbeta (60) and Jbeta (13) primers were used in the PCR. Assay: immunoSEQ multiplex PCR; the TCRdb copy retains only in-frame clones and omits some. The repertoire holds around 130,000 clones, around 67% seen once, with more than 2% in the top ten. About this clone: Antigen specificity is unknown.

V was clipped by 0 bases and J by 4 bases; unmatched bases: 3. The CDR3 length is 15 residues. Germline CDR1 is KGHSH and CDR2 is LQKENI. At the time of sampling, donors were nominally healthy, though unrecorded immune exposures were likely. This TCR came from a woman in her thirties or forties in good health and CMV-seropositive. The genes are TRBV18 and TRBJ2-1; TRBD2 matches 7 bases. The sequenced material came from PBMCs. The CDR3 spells CASSPPPSGYNEQFF. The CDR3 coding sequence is TGTGCCAGCTCACCACCCCCTAGCGGATACAATGAGCAGTTCTTC.